This T cell receptor beta chain emerged from a study of blood T cell repertoires in COVID-19. At the level of the study: Donors in the United States, Italy and Spain gave samples during acute or convalescent COVID-19. The analysed material was cDNA or gDNA that came from T cells, B-cell-depleted T cells, or PBMCs.

In the source study's methods: Amplified reference gene primers provided the basis for estimating nucleated cell counts. Profiled with immunoSEQ multiplex PCR; TCRdb holds only in-frame clones, not every one. Clonal size and the V and J genes are those of that table, whereas D and trimming came from the DNA. In the table there are 300,000 to 450,000 clones, 85% to 90% of which are singletons. Trimming took 2 bases from V and 5 from J, leaving 4 bases between them. Germline CDR1 reads KGHSH; CDR2 reads LQKENI. CDR3 length: 12 residues. Input material: peripheral blood. J is TRBJ2-1 and V is TRBV18; D call uncertain. The origin of this receptor is a human donor in a cohort sampled during active COVID-19. CDR3 in DNA: TGTGCCAGCTCACCATCTAACAATGAGCAGTTCTTC. Its protein product is CASSPSNNEQFF.